These 22 T cell receptor beta chains came from one sample sequenced in a study of chemoradiotherapy in HPV16-positive cancers. Some clones are missing from TCRdb's copy, which holds only in-frame ones; the method was immunoSEQ multiplex PCR. Here the sample spans 15,000 or so clones, 75% to 85% being singletons. The sample was collected from a patient who underwent chemoradiotherapy. These TCRs come from a human donor with HPV-associated anogenital cancer.

The chain has TRBV6-1 and TRBJ2-5; a weak D match, TRBD2 (7 bases). V was shortened by 6 bases and J by 9 bases, with 17 bases between the two germline ends. Germline-derived CDR1 and CDR2 are MNHNS and SASEGT. The CDR3 is 13 residues long. CDR3 in amino acids: CASRSSGPGAQYF. The CDR3 region has the DNA TGTGCCAGCAGGTCTAGCGGCCCAGGGGCCCAGTACTTC.

The genes are TRBV7-3 and TRBJ2-1, with D possibly being TRBD1 (7 bases). V was shortened by 5 bases and J by 0 bases, with 14 bases between the two germline ends. The length of the CDR3 is 16 residues. Germline V gene lookup returns CDR1 SGHTA and CDR2 FQGTGA. The CDR3 DNA reads TGTGCCAGCAGCCCCAGGGGGGCAACCTCCTACAATGAGCAGTTCTTC. It translates to CASSPRGATSYNEQFF.

The chain links TRBV5-4 to TRBJ1-1; D is uncertain. This CDR3 comprises 14 residues. Germline CDR1 and CDR2: SGHNT and YYREEE (reference sequence). The germline V and J ends were trimmed by 1 base and 1 base, with 8 bases remaining between them. The CDR3: CASSLQNSNTEAFF. The DNA for the CDR3 is TGTGCCAGCAGCTTGCAGAACTCGAACACTGAAGCTTTCTTT.

The chain employs TRBV28 and TRBJ2-7; possibly TRBD1 for D (5 bases). Trimming removed 4 bases from V and 2 bases from J, with 15 bases in between. This CDR3 spans 15 amino acids. Germline values: CDR1 MDHEN, CDR2 SYDVKM. This CDR3 is CASSWSGIPPYEQYF. The DNA for the CDR3 is TGTGCCAGCAGTTGGTCAGGGATCCCCCCCTACGAGCAGTACTTC. The full variable domain, rest sourced from reference TRBV28 and TRBJ2-7, is DVKVTQSSRYLVKRTGEKVFLECVQDMDHENMFWYRQDPGLGLRLIYFSYDVKMKEKGDIPEGYSVSREKKERFSLILESASTNQTSMYLCASSWSGIPPYEQYFGPGTRLTVT.

The chain recombines TRBV28 with TRBJ2-5; D possibly corresponds to TRBD1 (5 bases). Looked up from germline, CDR1 is MDHEN and CDR2 is SYDVKM. The CDR3 extends over 12 amino acids. V was pared by 10 bases and J by 2 bases, with 11 bases between. The CDR3 nucleotides read TGTGCCACAAGACAGATACAAGAGACCCAGTACTTC. As protein: CATRQIQETQYF.

This clone came up once. The chain links TRBV9 to TRBJ1-4, with no clear D. The CDR3 consists of 14 residues. Trimming shortened V by 0 bases and J by 8 bases, and 11 bases separated the two germline ends. CDR1 is SGDLS, CDR2 YYNGEE, per germline. CDR3 region: CASSVGSVREKLFF. The CDR3 region has the DNA TGTGCCAGCAGCGTAGGTTCTGTGAGGGAAAAACTGTTTTTT.

The rearrangement uses TRBV7-9 and TRBJ2-7, with no clear D. The CDR3 length is 11 residues. V lost 0 bases and J lost 7, with 4 bases in between. Germline CDR1 reads SEHNR; CDR2 reads FQNEAQ (reference sequence). The CDR3 protein is CASSLAREQYF. CDR3 sequence (DNA): TGTGCCAGCAGCTTAGCAAGGGAGCAGTACTTC.

The genes are TRBV27 and TRBJ2-1; D may be TRBD1 (5 bases). Germline loops: CDR1 MNHEY, CDR2 SMNVEV (reference sequence). This CDR3 region has 15 residues. Between the trimmed V and J ends, which lost 4 bases and 0 bases, there was a span of 10 bases. This CDR3 reads CASSSGQGSYNEQFF. As DNA, the CDR3 is TGTGCCAGCAGTTCAGGGCAGGGCTCCTACAATGAGCAGTTCTTC.

The J gene is TRBJ2-2, the V gene TRBV18, with TRBD1 matching over 9 bases. The J segment lost 1 base and the V segment lost 4 bases, leaving 4 bases of the junction unmatched. From germline, CDR1 is KGHSH and CDR2 LQKENI. The CDR3 spans 16 residues. CDR3 DNA sequence: TGTGCCAGCTCACGCAGGACAGGGGTGAACACCGGGGAGCTGTTTTTT. Its translation: CASSRRTGVNTGELFF.

The chain links TRBV19 to TRBJ2-3; tentative D call: TRBD2 (5 bases). V was shortened by 5 bases and J by 4 bases, with 13 bases between the two germline ends. Germline V CDR1 and CDR2: LNHDA, SQIVND (reference sequence). This CDR3 has 14 amino acids. CDR3 sequence (DNA): TGTGCCAGTAGTCCCCCTGGGGAGCCAGATACGCAGTATTTT. Its translation is CASSPPGEPDTQYF.

The chain carries TRBV30 and TRBJ2-7, with D possibly TRBD1 on 5 matching bases. Germline CDR1 and CDR2: GTSNPN and SVGIG (reference sequence). The CDR3 sequence is 14 residues long. The V and J ends lost 0 bases and 1 base respectively, with 10 bases between them. CDR3 nucleotides: TGTGCCTGGAGTGTTGGGGCAGGGTCCTACGAGCAGTACTTC. Translated, it gives CAWSVGAGSYEQYF.

The chain employs TRBV4-3 and TRBJ1-1, with TRBD1 matching over 10 bases. The germline V gene encodes CDR1 LGHNA and CDR2 YSLEER. With V trimmed by 4 bases and J by 3 bases, 2 bases remained unmatched. The CDR3 is 14 residues long. The CDR3: CASSRQGAYTEAFF. In nucleotides, the CDR3 is TGCGCCAGCAGCCGACAGGGGGCCTACACTGAAGCTTTCTTT.

This sequence joins TRBV27 and TRBJ1-6; D is possibly TRBD1 (5 bases). V lost 6 bases and J lost 11, with 20 bases in between. CDR3 length: 15 residues. Germline V gene sequence: CDR1 MNHEY, CDR2 SMNVEV (reference sequence). The chain's CDR3 is CASSLGTPESTPLHF. CDR3 nucleotide sequence: TGTGCCAGCAGCCTAGGGACTCCCGAATCTACACCCCTCCACTTT.

V is TRBV4-3 and J is TRBJ1-2; D unclear. Germline assignment: CDR1 LGHNA and CDR2 YSLEER. CDR3 length: 16 residues. Trimming left V 0 bases short and J 6 bases short, with 17 bases between. This CDR3 reads CASSQDGWRRADGYTF. As DNA, the CDR3 is TGCGCCAGCAGCCAAGATGGGTGGCGCCGAGCGGATGGCTACACCTTC.

The chain employs TRBV9 and TRBJ1-2, with no clear D. This CDR3 region has 13 residues. Trimming took off 5 bases at V and 8 bases at J, with 16 bases between the two ends. CDR1 SGDLS and CDR2 YYNGEE come from the germline V gene. CDR3: CASRSGLVGGYTF. In DNA form, the CDR3 reads TGTGCCAGCAGGTCGGGATTAGTGGGAGGCTACACCTTC.

V gene TRBV28 combines with J gene TRBJ1-1, with a tentative D call TRBD1 (6 bases). V was clipped by 3 bases and J by 4 bases, with 9 bases between them. Per the germline V gene, CDR1 is MDHEN and CDR2 is SYDVKM. The CDR3 sequence is 13 residues long. The CDR3 DNA is TGTGCCAGCAGTTTGCAGGGGCGCACTGAAGCTTTCTTT. Its translation is CASSLQGRTEAFF.

Remarks on this clone: Other DNA sequences within the sample encode an identical CDR3. J is TRBJ2-3 and V is TRBV7-2; D is perhaps TRBD2 (7 bases). Germline CDR1 SGHTA, CDR2 FQGNSA. The V end lost 1 base, the J end lost 4 bases, and 12 bases lay between the germline ends. The CDR3 runs 15 residues. DNA of the CDR3: TGTGCCAGCAGCTTAGTGGGGGGGCGCGCAGATACGCAGTATTTT. The encoded protein is CASSLVGGRADTQYF.

The chain combines TRBV28 with TRBJ1-6; 7 bases agree with TRBD1. Trimming took 8 bases from V and 10 from J; bases not matched to a gene: 11. The CDR3 covers 14 residues. CDR1 is MDHEN and CDR2 is SYDVKM in the germline V gene. The DNA of the CDR3 is TGTGCCAGCTTCTCCCGACAGGGTAGCTCACCCCTCCACTTT. Translating it yields CASFSRQGSSPLHF.

This chain uses TRBV18 with TRBJ1-1; D unresolved. The germline gives CDR1 KGHSH, CDR2 LQKENI. V was clipped by 7 bases and J by 4 bases, with 16 bases between them. This CDR3 comprises 14 residues. This chain's CDR3 is CASLDPHIATEAFF. The CDR3 DNA reads TGTGCCAGCTTGGACCCACATATCGCCACTGAAGCTTTCTTT.

The V and J genes are TRBV15 and TRBJ1-5; possible D gene TRBD1, 6 bases. The CDR3 runs 17 residues. The germline V gene has CDR1 LNHNV and CDR2 YYDKDF (reference sequence). The V gene lost 0 bases and the J gene lost 4 bases, with 16 bases spanning the gap. CDR3 residues: CATSRESGGRANQPQHF. The DNA of the CDR3 is TGTGCCACCAGCAGAGAGTCTGGGGGGCGAGCGAATCAGCCCCAGCATTTT.

This clone appeared a single time. The J gene is TRBJ1-3, the V gene TRBV11-2; D is uncertain. CDR1 and CDR2 (germline): SGHAT, FQNNGV. V was pared by 5 bases and J by 7 bases, with 6 bases between. The CDR3 is 11 residues long. The CDR3 DNA is TGTGCCAGCAGCCAGAGCAACACCATATATTTT. Protein sequence: CASSQSNTIYF.

The rearrangement uses TRBV18 and TRBJ1-2; 7 bases map to TRBD1. J lost 2 bases, V lost 5 bases, and 11 bases had no gene match. CDR3 length: 16 residues. Germline CDR1 is KGHSH and CDR2 is LQKENI. CDR3 DNA sequence: TGTGCCAGCTCAACACAGGGGAGTACGACGAACTATGGCTACACCTTC. This codes for CASSTQGSTTNYGYTF.